This is a list of T cell receptor beta chains from one sample in a study of prognosis after radiotherapy for stage I lung cancer. MiXCR, run by TCRdb on the multiplex PCR reads, gives a single entry per CDR3 protein. The repertoire holds fewer than 40,000 distinct CDR3 sequences, around 30% seen once, with 27% in the top ten. This specimen was PBMCs, taken before or after stereotactic body radiation therapy (not recorded which). These receptors came from a donor over 45 with non-small cell lung cancer. Each CDR3 is given with its conserved first and last residue. Fields, in order: CDR3 length, V gene, D gene, J gene, clone size, CDR3 DNA, CDR3 protein. D genes are given only for firm matches. The size of a clone is reported for some rows only, either as once, few or many, or as a class for expanded clones.

15	TRBV7-3	TRBD1	TRBJ2-2	once	TGTGCCAGCAGCTCGGACAGGGGGGACACCGGTGAGCTGTCTTTT	CASSSDRGDTGELSF
16	TRBV30	TRBD1	TRBJ2-7	many	TGTGCCTGGAGTGTGCGAGGAGACAGGGGCTCCTACGAGCAGTACTTC	CAWSVRGDRGSYEQYF
16	TRBV6-1	TRBD2	TRBJ2-5	many	TGTGCCAGCAGTGTCACTAGCGGGGGAGACCAAGAGACCCAGTACTTC	CASSVTSGGDQETQYF
13	TRBV7-3	-	TRBJ2-2	many	TGTGCCAGCAGCCCCGGAGGTGGCGGGGAGCTGTTTTTT	CASSPGGGGELFF
14	TRBV20-1	TRBD2	TRBJ2-1	many	TGCAGTGCCCCCGGGACTAGTCCGGTCAATGAGCAGTTCTTC	CSAPGTSPVNEQFF
15	TRBV5-1	-	TRBJ2-3	many	TGCGCCAGCAACCCGGGTACCCCCAATGGAGATACGCAGTATTTT	CASNPGTPNGDTQYF
14	TRBV29-1	-	TRBJ1-4	many	TGCAGCGTTGGGGCCGGGGGCAGAGGTGAAAAACTGTTTTTT	CSVGAGGRGEKLFF
15	TRBV12-3/TRBV12-4	-	TRBJ1-3	many	TGTGCCAGCAGTTTTTGGACGGTATCTGGAAACACCATATATTTT	CASSFWTVSGNTIYF
14	TRBV6-2/TRBV6-3	-	TRBJ1-6	medium-sized	TGTGCCAGCAGCGGGGACACCAAAAATTCACCCCTCCACTTT	CASSGDTKNSPLHF
12	TRBV24-1	-	TRBJ2-2	-	TGTGCCAGCAGTGTGTACACCGGGGAGCTGTTTTTT	CASSVYTGELFF
15	TRBV7-2	-	TRBJ1-2	many	TGTGCCAGCAGGGGACGAAGAGGGGATAGCTATGGCTACACCTTC	CASRGRRGDSYGYTF
15	TRBV30	-	TRBJ2-7	-	TGTGCCTGGAGTACGGGGGACAGCCCCTCCTACGAGCAGTACTTC	CAWSTGDSPSYEQYF
13	TRBV11-2	-	TRBJ1-5	many	TGTGCCAGCAGCTTCGGGGGATTGAAGCCCCAGCATTTT	CASSFGGLKPQHF
14	TRBV5-8	TRBD1	TRBJ2-3	many	TGTGCCAGCAGCTGGACAGGGTTCACAGATACGCAGTATTTT	CASSWTGFTDTQYF
14	TRBV20-1	-	TRBJ1-5	many	TGCAGTGCTAGAGAATCAGGGGTCAAGCAGCCCCAGCATTTT	CSARESGVKQPQHF
14	TRBV20-1	-	TRBJ2-1	many	TGCAGTGCTGGGCCTGAGGGGGGGCGAAGTGAGCAGTTCTTC	CSAGPEGGRSEQFF
17	TRBV2	TRBD2	TRBJ2-3	-	TGTGCCAGCAGTGGGACTAGCTTGGGGGCTAGCACAGATACGCAGTATTTT	CASSGTSLGASTDTQYF
15	TRBV15	TRBD2	TRBJ2-1	-	TGTGCCACCAGCAGAGACAGCGGGAGAGGCAATGAGCAGTTCTTC	CATSRDSGRGNEQFF
15	TRBV5-5	TRBD2	TRBJ2-5	many	TGTGCCAGCAGTAAAGTGACTAGCGGGCAAGAGACCCAGTACTTC	CASSKVTSGQETQYF
16	TRBV10-3	TRBD2	TRBJ2-3	many	TGTGCCATCAGCTCTGGACTAGCGGCAAGCACAGATACGCAGTATTTT	CAISSGLAASTDTQYF
13	TRBV4-2	-	TRBJ1-1	many	TGTGCCAGCAGCCAATTGAGGGACACTGAAGCTTTCTTT	CASSQLRDTEAFF
16	TRBV7-3	-	TRBJ2-1	-	TGTGCCAGCAGATTAAGTGGGAGTAAATCCTACAATGAGCAGTTCTTC	CASRLSGSKSYNEQFF
12	TRBV9	-	TRBJ2-2	many	TGTGCCAGCAGCGTAGTCCCCGGGGAGCTGTTTTTT	CASSVVPGELFF
14	TRBV24-1	TRBD1	TRBJ2-7	many	TGTGCCACCAGTGATTCCGGGACAGTTTACGAGCAGTACTTC	CATSDSGTVYEQYF
15	TRBV7-3	TRBD1	TRBJ2-3	many	TGTGCCAGCAGCTTACAGGGCAGGGGGAAAGATACGCAGTATTTT	CASSLQGRGKDTQYF
17	TRBV6-2/TRBV6-3	TRBD1	TRBJ1-5	-	TGCGCCAGCAGTTACCTCCGATGGGACAGGGGTCGAGAGCCCCAGCATTTT	CASSYLRWDRGREPQHF
18	TRBV12-3/TRBV12-4	TRBD1	TRBJ2-2	many	TGTGCCAGCACCCCCGGGACAGGGAAGGGCCAAAGGAGCGGGGAGCTGTTTTTT	CASTPGTGKGQRSGELFF
14	TRBV7-9	TRBD1	TRBJ2-7	many	TGTGCCAGCAGCTCCCCACAGGGGGCCGGGAAGCAGTACTTC	CASSSPQGAGKQYF
14	TRBV6-2/TRBV6-3	TRBD1	TRBJ2-4	many	TGTGCCAGCAGAGGGCCGGGACAGGGGAACATTCAGTACTTC	CASRGPGQGNIQYF
14	TRBV7-9	TRBD1	TRBJ1-1	many	TGTGCCAGCAGCTCTACGGACAGGGGCACTGAAGCTTTCTTT	CASSSTDRGTEAFF
14	TRBV2	TRBD2	TRBJ2-7	many	TGTGCCAGCAGGGATAGCGGGGGCGCCTACGAGCAGTACTTC	CASRDSGGAYEQYF
15	TRBV19	-	TRBJ1-3	many	TGTGCCAGTATTGCCCGGGCCGCCTCTGGAAACACCATATATTTT	CASIARAASGNTIYF
16	TRBV9	-	TRBJ2-1	many	TGTGCCAGCAGCGGAGGAGGTTCCGGCCGTTTTGATGAGCAGTTCTTC	CASSGGGSGRFDEQFF
14	TRBV6-1	-	TRBJ2-7	once	TGTGCCAGCAGCGATACAGGTATCTCCTACGAGCAGTACTTC	CASSDTGISYEQYF
15	TRBV12-3/TRBV12-4	TRBD1	TRBJ2-2	many	TGTGCCAGCACCCAGACAGGGGGCATCACCGGGGAGCTGTTTTTT	CASTQTGGITGELFF
13	TRBV5-5	-	TRBJ2-2	many	TGTGCCAGCAGCTTTCGGCTCACCGGGGAGCTGTTTTTT	CASSFRLTGELFF
14	TRBV27	TRBD1	TRBJ1-2	many	TGTGCCAGCAGGAAATCGGGACAGGTGGTTGGCTACACCTTC	CASRKSGQVVGYTF